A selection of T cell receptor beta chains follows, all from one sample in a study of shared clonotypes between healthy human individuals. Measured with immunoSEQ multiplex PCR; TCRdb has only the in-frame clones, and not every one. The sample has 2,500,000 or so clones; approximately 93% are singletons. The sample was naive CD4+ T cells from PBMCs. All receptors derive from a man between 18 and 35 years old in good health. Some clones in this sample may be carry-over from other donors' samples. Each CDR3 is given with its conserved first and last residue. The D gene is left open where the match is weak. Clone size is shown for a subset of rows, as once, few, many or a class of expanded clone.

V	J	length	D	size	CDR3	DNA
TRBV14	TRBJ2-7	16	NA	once	CASSQATGALSYEQYF	TGTGCCAGCAGCCAAGCTACGGGAGCCCTCTCCTACGAGCAGTACTTC
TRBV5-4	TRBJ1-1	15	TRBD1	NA	CASSIGGVRATEAFF	TGTGCCAGCAGCATAGGGGGCGTTCGGGCCACTGAAGCTTTCTTT
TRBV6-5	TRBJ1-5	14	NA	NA	CASSEVDGNQPQHF	TGTGCCAGCAGTGAAGTGGACGGCAATCAGCCCCAGCATTTT
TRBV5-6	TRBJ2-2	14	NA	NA	CASSARRGVGELFF	TGTGCCAGCAGCGCCCGGCGGGGTGTCGGGGAGCTGTTTTTT
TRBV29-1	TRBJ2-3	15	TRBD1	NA	CSVPQRGTGRPGQYF	TGCAGCGTTCCTCAGAGAGGGACAGGAAGGCCAGGGCAGTATTTT
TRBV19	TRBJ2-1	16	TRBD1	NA	CASSIGTGSSYNEQFF	TGTGCCAGTAGTATAGGGACAGGAAGCTCCTACAATGAGCAGTTCTTC
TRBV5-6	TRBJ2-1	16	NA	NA	CASSLVLESSYNEQFF	TGTGCCAGCAGCTTGGTATTAGAGAGCTCCTACAATGAGCAGTTCTTC
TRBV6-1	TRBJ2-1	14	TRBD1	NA	CASRQGPNYNEQFF	TGTGCCAGCCGACAGGGCCCGAATTACAATGAGCAGTTCTTC
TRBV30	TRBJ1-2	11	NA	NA	CAWSVDGGYTF	TGTGCCTGGAGTGTAGATGGTGGCTACACCTTC
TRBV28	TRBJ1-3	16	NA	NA	CASSLSDGRPGNTIYF	TGTGCCAGCAGTTTATCCGACGGGCGTCCGGGAAACACCATATATTTT
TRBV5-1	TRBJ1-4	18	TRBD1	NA	CASSRINLQGATNEKLFF	TGCGCCAGCAGCCGTATAAACCTACAGGGGGCAACTAATGAAAAACTGTTTTTT
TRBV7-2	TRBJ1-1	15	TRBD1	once	CASSLKQGARTEAFF	TGTGCCAGCAGCTTGAAACAGGGGGCAAGGACTGAAGCTTTCTTT
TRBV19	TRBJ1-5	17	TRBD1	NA	CASSIDRGGTGDQPQHF	TGTGCCAGTAGTATAGATCGAGGGGGGACAGGGGATCAGCCCCAGCATTTT
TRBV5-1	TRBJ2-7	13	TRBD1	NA	CASSLRDSYEQYF	TGCGCCAGCAGCCTCCGGGACAGTTACGAGCAGTACTTC
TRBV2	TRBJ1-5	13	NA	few	CASSEGSNQPQHF	TGTGCCAGCAGTGAAGGCAGCAATCAGCCCCAGCATTTT
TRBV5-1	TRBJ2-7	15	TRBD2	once	CASSLRLAGGHEQYF	TGCGCCAGCAGCTTGAGACTAGCGGGAGGGCACGAGCAGTACTTC
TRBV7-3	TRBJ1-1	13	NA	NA	CASSSWSRGQAFF	TGTGCCAGCAGCTCATGGAGCCGGGGGCAGGCTTTCTTT
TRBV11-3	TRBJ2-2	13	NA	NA	CASSLDQGELLFF	TGTGCCAGCAGCTTAGATCAGGGCGAATTGCTGTTTTTT
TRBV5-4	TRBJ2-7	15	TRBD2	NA	CASSPGGPEAYEQYF	TGTGCCAGCAGCCCGGGGGGGCCGGAAGCCTACGAGCAGTACTTC
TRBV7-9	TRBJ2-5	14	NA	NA	CASSLLGQGETQYF	TGTGCCAGCAGCTTATTGGGGCAGGGGGAGACCCAGTACTTC
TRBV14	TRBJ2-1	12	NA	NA	CASSQDRYEQFF	TGTGCCAGCAGCCAAGATCGATATGAGCAGTTCTTC
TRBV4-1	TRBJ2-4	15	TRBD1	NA	CASSPGGVAKNIQYF	TGCGCCAGCAGCCCAGGGGGTGTAGCCAAAAACATTCAGTACTTC
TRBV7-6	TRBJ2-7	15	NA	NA	CASSLVASTIYEQYF	TGTGCCAGCAGCTTAGTCGCTAGCACGATCTACGAGCAGTACTTC
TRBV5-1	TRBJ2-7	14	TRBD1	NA	CASSPRTGLGEQYF	TGCGCCAGCAGCCCAAGGACAGGCCTTGGCGAGCAGTACTTC
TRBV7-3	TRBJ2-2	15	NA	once	CASSSGTPNTGELFF	TGTGCCAGCAGTTCCGGGACACCGAACACCGGGGAGCTGTTTTTT
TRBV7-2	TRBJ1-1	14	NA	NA	CASSYLGRGTEAFF	TGTGCCAGCAGCTACCTTGGGCGGGGCACTGAAGCTTTCTTT
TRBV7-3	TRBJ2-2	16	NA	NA	CASSLVGGRNTGELFF	TGTGCCAGCAGCTTAGTGGGGGGCCGGAACACCGGGGAGCTGTTTTTT
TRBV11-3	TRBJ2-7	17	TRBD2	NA	CASSMGLAGGGAYEQYF	TGTGCCAGCAGCATGGGACTAGCGGGAGGGGGAGCCTACGAGCAGTACTTC
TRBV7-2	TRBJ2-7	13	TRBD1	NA	CASSSQDRVHRYF	TGTGCCAGCAGCTCCCAAGACAGGGTTCATCGGTACTTC
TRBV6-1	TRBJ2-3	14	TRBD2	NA	CASAAGGSSDTQYF	TGTGCCAGCGCGGCCGGGGGGTCATCAGATACGCAGTATTTT
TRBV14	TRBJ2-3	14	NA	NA	CASSRRQSTDTQYF	TGTGCCAGCAGCCGCCGACAGAGCACAGATACGCAGTATTTT
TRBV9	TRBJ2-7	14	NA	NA	CASSVERDSYEQYF	TGTGCCAGCAGCGTAGAGAGGGACTCCTACGAGCAGTACTTC
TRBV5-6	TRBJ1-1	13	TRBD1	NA	CASSPDRGAEAFF	TGTGCCAGCAGCCCTGACAGGGGCGCTGAAGCTTTCTTT
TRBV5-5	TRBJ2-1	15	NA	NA	CASSTPDGSYNEQFF	TGTGCCAGCAGCACACCGGACGGTTCCTACAATGAGCAGTTCTTC
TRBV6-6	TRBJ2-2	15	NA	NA	CASSYLSAGNGELFF	TGTGCCAGCAGTTACTTATCCGCGGGCAACGGGGAGCTGTTTTTT
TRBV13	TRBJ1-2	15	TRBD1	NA	CASSPRTGGKYGYTF	TGTGCCAGCAGCCCTCGGACAGGGGGCAAATATGGCTACACCTTC
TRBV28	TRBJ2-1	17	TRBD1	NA	CASSPWDSPYYYNEQFF	TGTGCCAGCAGTCCATGGGACAGTCCCTACTACTACAATGAGCAGTTCTTC
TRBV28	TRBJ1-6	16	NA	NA	CASHDIGQGLNSPLHF	TGTGCCAGCCATGACATAGGGCAGGGCCTAAATTCACCCCTCCACTTT
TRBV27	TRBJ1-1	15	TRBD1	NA	CASSFRVRGPTEAFF	TGTGCCAGCAGTTTTCGAGTCAGGGGGCCCACTGAAGCTTTCTTT
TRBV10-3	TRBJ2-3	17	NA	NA	CAISGGSAVRPTDTQYF	TGTGCCATCAGTGGGGGGTCAGCTGTCCGTCCCACAGATACGCAGTATTTT
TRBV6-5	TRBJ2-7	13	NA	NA	CASGVPAVGEQYF	TGTGCCAGCGGGGTTCCGGCGGTAGGGGAGCAGTACTTC